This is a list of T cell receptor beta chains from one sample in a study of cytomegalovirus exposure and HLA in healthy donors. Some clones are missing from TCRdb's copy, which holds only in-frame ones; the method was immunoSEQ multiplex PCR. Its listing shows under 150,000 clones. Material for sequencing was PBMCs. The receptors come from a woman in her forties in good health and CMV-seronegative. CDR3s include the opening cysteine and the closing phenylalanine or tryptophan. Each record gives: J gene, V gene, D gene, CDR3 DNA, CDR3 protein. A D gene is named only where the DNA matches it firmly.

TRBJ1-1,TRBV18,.,TGTGCCAGCTCACAAAACATGAACACTGAAGCTTTCTTT,CASSQNMNTEAFF
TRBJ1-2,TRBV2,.,TGTGCCAGCAGTGTTGACCCCCCACGGGGAACAGTCGATGGCTACACCTTC,CASSVDPPRGTVDGYTF
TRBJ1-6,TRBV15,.,TGTGCCACCAGCATGGGCCCCGTGGCAAATTCACCCCTCCACTTT,CATSMGPVANSPLHF
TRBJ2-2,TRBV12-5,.,TGTGCTAGTGGTTTGTGGCCCGGGGGGAACACCGGGGAGCTGTTTTTT,CASGLWPGGNTGELFF
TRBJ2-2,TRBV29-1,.,TGCAGCGTTGATTCCCAGTACACCGGGGAGCTGTTTTTT,CSVDSQYTGELFF
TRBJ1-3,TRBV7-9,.,TGTGCCAGCACCCAAAACAGGGAAGGAAACACCATATATTTT,CASTQNREGNTIYF
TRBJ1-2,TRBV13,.,TGTGCCAGCAGCTGGGCAGGTTCTAATGGCTACACCTTC,CASSWAGSNGYTF
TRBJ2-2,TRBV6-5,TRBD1,TGTGCCGGAGGGACAGGGGACACCGGGGAGCTGTTTTTT,CAGGTGDTGELFF
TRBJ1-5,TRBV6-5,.,TGTGCCAGCAGTCGCTATAGCAATCAGCCCCAGCATTTT,CASSRYSNQPQHF
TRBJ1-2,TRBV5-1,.,TGCGCCAGCAGCTTGTCCGGGTCACGCAATATTAGATATGGCTACACCTTC,CASSLSGSRNIRYGYTF
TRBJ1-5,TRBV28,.,TGTGCCAGCAGTTTAGCCAGGGGAAGCCAGCCCCAGCATTTT,CASSLARGSQPQHF
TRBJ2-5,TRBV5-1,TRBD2,TGCGCCAGCAGCGAGAGGGTAGCGGGGGCCCGGGAGACCCAGTACTTC,CASSERVAGARETQYF
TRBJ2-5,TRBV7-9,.,TGTGCCAGCAGCTTAGCGGGGGGCCAAGAGACCCAGTACTTC,CASSLAGGQETQYF
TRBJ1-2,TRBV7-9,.,TGTGCCAGCAGCTTAGAGACTAGGGGCTACACCTTC,CASSLETRGYTF
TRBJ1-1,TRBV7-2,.,TGTGCCAGCAGCTTAGCGGAGACCTACACTGAAGCTTTCTTT,CASSLAETYTEAFF
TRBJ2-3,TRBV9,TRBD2,TGTGCCAGCAGCGTAGCTGAGCGGGGGGGCGGGACAGATACGCAGTATTTT,CASSVAERGGGTDTQYF
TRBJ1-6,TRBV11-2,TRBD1,TGTGCCAGCAGCTTAGTTGGACAGGGGGGTTCACCCCTCCACTTT,CASSLVGQGGSPLHF
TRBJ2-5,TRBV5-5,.,TGTGCCAGCAGCTTGATACCAGTCAGGGCCCAAGAGACCCAGTACTTC,CASSLIPVRAQETQYF
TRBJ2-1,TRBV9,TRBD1,TGTGCCAGCAGCGTAGACATGTACAGGGGGAATGAGCAGTTCTTC,CASSVDMYRGNEQFF
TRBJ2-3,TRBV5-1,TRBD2,TGCGCCAGTGGGACCAGCGGGGGGGCAGGCACAGATACGCAGTATTTT,CASGTSGGAGTDTQYF
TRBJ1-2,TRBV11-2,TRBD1,TGTGCCAGCAGCCTAACACTTGGACAGGGGGGAGGTGGCTACACCTTC,CASSLTLGQGGGGYTF
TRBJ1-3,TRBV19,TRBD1,TGTGCCAGTAGTATGGACAGGGCTTACACCATATATTTT,CASSMDRAYTIYF
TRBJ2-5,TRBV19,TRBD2,TGTGCCAGTAGTATATCCCCCTCAGCGGGGGGGCGAGAGACCCAGTACTTC,CASSISPSAGGRETQYF
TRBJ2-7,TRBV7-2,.,TGTGCCAGCAGCTTATTGGCTAGTTCGGGCGAGCAGTACTTC,CASSLLASSGEQYF
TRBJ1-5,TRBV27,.,TGTGCCAGCAGTTTATCGGGGGCCGTTAGCAATCAGCCCCAGCATTTT,CASSLSGAVSNQPQHF
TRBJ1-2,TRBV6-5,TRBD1,TGTGCCAGCAGTTACAACCCACAGGGGTCGGGCTATGGCTGCACCTTC,CASSYNPQGSGYGCTF
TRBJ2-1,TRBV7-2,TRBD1,TGTGCCAGCAGCTTGACAGGGGGCTGGGAGCAGTTCTTC,CASSLTGGWEQFF
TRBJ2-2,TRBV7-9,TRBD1,TGTGCCAGCAGCCCAGACAGGGAAACCGGGGAGCTGTTTTTT,CASSPDRETGELFF
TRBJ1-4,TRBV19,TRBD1,TGTGCCAGTAGTTCCCGCGGGACAGGGAATGAAAAACTGTTTTTT,CASSSRGTGNEKLFF
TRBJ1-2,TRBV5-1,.,TGCGCCAGCAGCTTGGGGCAGAATTCTGGCTACACCTTC,CASSLGQNSGYTF
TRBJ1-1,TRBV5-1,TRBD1,TGCGCCAGCAGCTTTGACAGGGGGCGAACTGAAGCTTTCTTT,CASSFDRGRTEAFF
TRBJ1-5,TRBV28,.,TGTGCCAGCAGTCCGGGGGGGCAGCCCCAGCATTTT,CASSPGGQPQHF
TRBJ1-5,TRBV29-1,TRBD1,TGCAGCGTCCAGGGACAGGGGGAAGGACAGCCCCAGCATTTT,CSVQGQGEGQPQHF
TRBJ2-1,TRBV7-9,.,TGTGCCAGCAGCTTAAGGGAGGATGAGCAGTTCTTC,CASSLREDEQFF
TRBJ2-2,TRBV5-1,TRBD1,TGCGCCAGCAGCTTTTACAGGGGTGACACCGGGGAGCTGTTTTTT,CASSFYRGDTGELFF
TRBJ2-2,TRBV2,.,TGTGCCAGCAGTGTCAGGGGTGACACCGGGGAGCTGTTTTTT,CASSVRGDTGELFF
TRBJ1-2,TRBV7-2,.,TGTGCCAGCAGCTTAAATACCGGATCAACGGGGGGCTACACCTTC,CASSLNTGSTGGYTF
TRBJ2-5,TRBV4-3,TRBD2,TGCGCCAGCAGCCAAGATCCTGGCGGGGGGGCCGAGACCCAGTACTTC,CASSQDPGGGAETQYF
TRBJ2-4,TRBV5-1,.,TGCGCCAGCAGCTTCTTAGACACCCACATTCAGTACTTC,CASSFLDTHIQYF
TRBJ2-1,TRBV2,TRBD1,TGTGCCAGCTACAGGGGCCAATACAATGAGCAGTTCTTC,CASYRGQYNEQFF
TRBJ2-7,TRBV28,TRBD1,TGTGCCAGCAGGGCCGGGACAGGGCGCCACGAGCAGTACTTC,CASRAGTGRHEQYF
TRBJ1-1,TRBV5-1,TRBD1,TGCGCCAGCAGCTTGGCCGGACACAGGGGACTGAACACTGAAGCTTTCTTT,CASSLAGHRGLNTEAFF
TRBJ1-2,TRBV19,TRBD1,TGTGCCAGTAGTATATCTTCCGGGACAGGGGGCTATGGCTACACCTTC,CASSISSGTGGYGYTF
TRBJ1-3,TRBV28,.,TGTGCCAGCAGTTTAGGGGGCAGGAGCTCTGGAAACACCATATATTTT,CASSLGGRSSGNTIYF
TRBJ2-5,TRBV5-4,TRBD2,TGTGCCAGCAGCTTCTCTAGCGGGGTCCAAGAGACCCAGTACTTC,CASSFSSGVQETQYF
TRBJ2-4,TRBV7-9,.,TGTGCCAGCAGCTTTTTTCATCCTCTGACAAAGCACATTCAGTACTTC,CASSFFHPLTKHIQYF
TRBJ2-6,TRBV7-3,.,TGTGCCAGCAGCTTAGGCGGACTGACTGGGGCCAACGTCCTGACTTTC,CASSLGGLTGANVLTF
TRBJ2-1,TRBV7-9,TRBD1,TGTGCCAGCAGCTTAAGGGGCGGGACAGGGCCGTTCTTC,CASSLRGGTGPFF
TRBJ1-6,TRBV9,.,TGTGCCAGCAGCGTAGATACGGGAAGGTCACCCCTCCACTTT,CASSVDTGRSPLHF
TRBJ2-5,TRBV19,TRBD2,TGTGCCAGTAGTACTAGCGGGGGGGAAGAGACCCAGTACTTC,CASSTSGGEETQYF
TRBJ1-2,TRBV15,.,TGTGCCACCAGCAGAGATCTTCGGGTCGGGTATGGCTACACCTTC,CATSRDLRVGYGYTF
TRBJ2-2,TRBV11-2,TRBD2,TGTGCCAGCAGATTCAGCGGGGGGGACACCGGGGAGCTGTTTTTT,CASRFSGGDTGELFF
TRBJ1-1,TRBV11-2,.,TGTGCCAGCAGCTCGGGACAACTAATGAACACTGAAGCTTTCTTT,CASSSGQLMNTEAFF
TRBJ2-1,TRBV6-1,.,TGTGCCAGCAGTGAAGTTAGGGGATACAATGAGCAGTTCTTC,CASSEVRGYNEQFF
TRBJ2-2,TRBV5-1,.,TGCGCCAGCAGCCCCCCCGGGGGGCAGGTCGGGGAGCTGTTTTTT,CASSPPGGQVGELFF
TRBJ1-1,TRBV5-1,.,TGCGCCAGCAGCCCCCGGACAGCGTACACTGAAGCTTTCTTT,CASSPRTAYTEAFF
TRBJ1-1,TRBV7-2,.,TGTGCCAGCAGCTTTAGCAGGAACACTGAAGCTTTCTTT,CASSFSRNTEAFF
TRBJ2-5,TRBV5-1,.,TGCGCCAGCAGCTTGGCCGGGCCAGGGAGGGAGACCCAGTACTTC,CASSLAGPGRETQYF
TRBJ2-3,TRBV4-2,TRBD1,TGTGCCAGCAGCCTCCGGGACAGCTACACAGATACGCAGTATTTT,CASSLRDSYTDTQYF
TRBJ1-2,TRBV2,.,TGTGCCAGCAGTGAGTATAGGAGCTATGAGAACACCTTC,CASSEYRSYENTF